The next 26 T cell receptor beta chains were all read from a single sample in a study of CD4 T cell repertoires in COVID-19. Assay used: immunoSEQ multiplex PCR; TCRdb lists only in-frame clones, some missing. The top ten clones hold 11% of a sample with 1,500 to 2,000 clones, approximately 15% of them seen once. The antigens of these receptors remain unknown. This sample comprised memory CD4+ T cells, cultured in vitro, obtained after recovery from COVID-19. These TCRs come from a human donor who had COVID-19.

A few counts support this clone. This chain connects TRBV7-9 to TRBJ2-7, with D possibly TRBD1 on 5 matching bases. The CDR3 contains 13 residues. V dropped 5 bases and J dropped 2 bases, with 10 bases sitting between them. CDR1 and CDR2 from the germline V gene are SEHNR and FQNEAQ (reference sequence). CDR3 sequence reads: CASSPKGPYEQYF. CDR3 sequence (DNA): TGTGCCAGCAGCCCCAAGGGGCCCTACGAGCAGTACTTC.

V usage is TRBV7-9 and J usage is TRBJ2-1, with a possible D match to TRBD1 (5 bases). Germline V CDR1 and CDR2: SEHNR, FQNEAQ (reference sequence). V lost 5 bases, J lost 7 bases, and 18 bases lay in between. CDR3 length: 15 amino acids. The CDR3 reads CASSPKKLQGNEQFF. The CDR3 nucleotides are TGTGCCAGCAGCCCAAAGAAACTCCAGGGAAATGAGCAGTTCTTC.

By share, this clone ranks as large. The gene calls are TRBV5-5 and TRBJ1-1; perhaps TRBD1 as D (5 bases). Trimming shortened V by 3 bases and J by 0 bases, and 9 bases separated the two germline ends. Germline V gives CDR1 SGHKS, CDR2 YYEKEE (reference sequence). The length of the CDR3 is 14 residues. CDR3 sequence (DNA): TGTGCCAGCAGCTGGGGACGGGTGAACACTGAAGCTTTCTTT. Translating it yields CASSWGRVNTEAFF.

The rearrangement links TRBV28 to TRBJ2-3; 9 bases are a match to TRBD2. The trim removed 8 bases at V and 2 bases at J, leaving 11 bases unmatched. Germline V CDR1 and CDR2: MDHEN, SYDVKM. The CDR3 has 16 residues. The CDR3 bases are TGTGCCAGCCGAGGAGGGCTAGCGGGGATCACAGATACGCAGTATTTT. Amino acid sequence: CASRGGLAGITDTQYF.

Relative to its sample, this clone is medium-sized. The chain carries TRBV5-5 and TRBJ1-4, with unresolved D. The V and J ends lost 4 bases and 3 bases respectively, with 7 bases between them. Germline assignment: CDR1 SGHKS and CDR2 YYEKEE (reference sequence). CDR3 length: 13 amino acids. CDR3 sequence (DNA): TGTGCCAGCAGCGGGCCATCTAATGAAAAACTGTTTTTT. Protein sequence: CASSGPSNEKLFF.

The chain uses TRBV9 and TRBJ2-2, with TRBD1 matching over 8 bases. This CDR3 contains 16 residues. CDR1 and CDR2 from the germline V gene are SGDLS and YYNGEE. Losses at the gene ends were 4 bases for V and 2 bases for J; bases not matched to a gene: 7. The CDR3 is CASSPRDRINTGELFF. CDR3 coding DNA: TGTGCCAGCAGCCCCCGGGACAGGATCAACACCGGGGAGCTGTTTTTT.

This clone appeared a single time. The chain couples TRBV29-1 to TRBJ2-1, with D possibly being TRBD2 (6 bases). Per the germline V gene, CDR1 is SQVTM and CDR2 is ANQGSEA. V dropped 7 bases and J dropped 7 bases, with 17 bases sitting between them. This CDR3 has 13 amino acids. For the CDR3, the DNA is TGCAGCGCTCGCCCCGCGGGGAGAAATGAGCAGTTCTTC. It translates to CSARPAGRNEQFF.

Within the sample, this clone is medium-sized. The CDR3 spells CASSAGLPSYNEQFF. In nucleotides, the CDR3 is TGTGCCAGCAGTGCGGGACTGCCTTCCTACAATGAGCAGTTCTTC. The rearrangement joins TRBV25-1 to TRBJ2-1; D possibly corresponds to TRBD2 (6 bases). With 4 bases removed from V and 1 base from J, the gap between germline ends came to 11 bases. This CDR3 has 15 amino acids. Germline assignment: CDR1 MGHDK and CDR2 SYGVNS.

This rearrangement joins TRBV5-6 to TRBJ1-2; 8 bases agree with TRBD1. CDR1 and CDR2 (germline): SGHDT, YYEEEE. The CDR3 consists of 13 residues. Unmatched junction bases numbered 10, after V lost 9 bases and J lost 6 bases. The DNA of the CDR3 is TGTGCCACCACCTTGGACAGGGCTCATGGCTACACCTTC. This sequence encodes CATTLDRAHGYTF.

This clone was seen more than once but under ten times. The gene calls are TRBV14 and TRBJ2-1; D unclear. V lost 1 base to trimming and J lost 7 bases, with 11 bases between them. Per the germline V gene, CDR1 is SGHDN and CDR2 is FVKESK. The CDR3 is made up of 14 amino acids. This CDR3 reads CASSQGLTVNEQFF. The CDR3 coding sequence is TGTGCCAGCAGCCAAGGACTTACAGTAAATGAGCAGTTCTTC.

This clone rates as medium-sized. This chain joins TRBV11-2 and TRBJ1-4; no definite D call. Trimming shortened V by 1 base and J by 6 bases, and 12 bases separated the two germline ends. This CDR3 has 15 residues. Germline V CDR1 and CDR2: SGHAT, FQNNGV. The CDR3 region has the DNA TGTGCCAGCAGCTTAGGAGGTGTGGGGTATGAAAAACTGTTTTTT. Protein product: CASSLGGVGYEKLFF.

This clone turned up a few times. This sample also contains other DNA sequences that code for the same CDR3. The chain couples TRBV2 to TRBJ2-3, with 14 bases matching TRBD2. Germline CDR1 is SNHLY and CDR2 is FYNNEI. V was clipped by 5 bases and J by 0 bases; unmatched bases: 4. The CDR3 has 17 residues. The CDR3 region is CASSRWTSGRSTDTQYF. Written as DNA, the CDR3 is TGTGCCAGCAGTAGGTGGACTAGCGGGAGGAGCACAGATACGCAGTATTTT.

In its sample, this clone ranks as medium-sized (0.01 to 0.1%). The chain has TRBV14 and TRBJ1-5, with D unresolved. Looked up from germline, CDR1 is SGHDN and CDR2 is FVKESK. The CDR3 covers 13 residues. The ends were cut back, 5 bases at V and 7 bases at J, with 12 bases in the middle. The CDR3, as DNA: TGTGCCAGCAGCGGGAGACATGGACAGCCCCAGCATTTT. This codes for CASSGRHGQPQHF.

By frequency in the sample, this clone is large. The sample has other DNA sequences that encode this CDR3 too. V and J are TRBV3-1 (or the pseudogene TRBV3-2) and TRBJ1-6, with 8 bases aligning to TRBD1. J gave up 10 bases and V 4 bases, and 6 bases lay outside the gene matches. CDR1 and CDR2 from the germline V gene are LGHDT and YNNKEL (reference sequence). The CDR3 spans 14 residues. The CDR3 region has the DNA TGTGCCAGCAGCCTAGGACAGGGCCGATCACCCCTCCACTTT. Translating it yields CASSLGQGRSPLHF.

V is TRBV19 and J is TRBJ2-3, with 7 bases matching TRBD1. The CDR3 contains 14 residues. Germline V gives CDR1 LNHDA, CDR2 SQIVND (reference sequence). The junction had 8 bases not matched to a gene; V was cut back by 6 bases and J by 5 bases. The CDR3 spells CASRITGAGDTQYF. The DNA of the CDR3 is TGTGCCAGTAGGATAACAGGGGCGGGAGATACGCAGTATTTT.

This clone rates as medium-sized. The rearrangement joins TRBV7-8 to TRBJ1-5, with 7 positions matching TRBD1. The CDR3 extends over 14 amino acids. V trimming: 8 bases; J trimming: 4 bases; junction bases outside the gene matches: 8. Germline CDR1 and CDR2: SGHVS and FQNEAQ. The CDR3 bases are TGTGCCAGCTCCTTCGACAGGGTGAATCAGCCCCAGCATTTT. Protein: CASSFDRVNQPQHF.

In its sample, this clone is medium-sized. The chain is built from TRBV19 and TRBJ1-1, with D possibly matching TRBD1 (6 bases). CDR1 and CDR2 (germline): LNHDA, SQIVND (reference sequence). Trimming pared 3 bases from V and 4 bases from J, leaving 15 bases between. The CDR3 spans 15 residues. As DNA, the CDR3 is TGTGCCAGTAGTATCATTGCCCGAGGGGGCACTGAAGCTTTCTTT. Amino acid sequence: CASSIIARGGTEAFF.

By sample share, this clone is medium-sized (0.01 to 0.1%). The J gene is TRBJ1-2, the V gene TRBV6-5, with unresolved D. With 0 bases removed from V and 8 bases from J, the gap between germline ends came to 16 bases. CDR3 length: 15 residues. CDR1 MNHEY and CDR2 SVGAGI come from the germline V gene. The CDR3 is CASSYSRGTIFGYTF. For the CDR3, the DNA is TGTGCCAGCAGTTACTCGAGAGGCACAATATTCGGCTACACCTTC.

In its sample, this clone was seen a few times. J is TRBJ1-2 and V is TRBV6-5; no clear D gene. There are 12 residues in the CDR3. The V and J ends lost 2 bases and 8 bases respectively, with 9 bases between them. CDR1 is MNHEY, CDR2 SVGAGI, per germline. The CDR3, as DNA: TGTGCCAGCAGTTACGGGAGGTACGGCTACACCTTC. It is translated as CASSYGRYGYTF.

This clone is medium-sized. V and J are TRBV4-2 and TRBJ2-2; 12 nucleotides line up with TRBD2. The V and J ends lost 3 bases and 4 bases, in that order; junction bases with no gene match: 3. Germline values: CDR1 LGHNA, CDR2 YNFKEQ. CDR3 length: 16 amino acids. The CDR3 spells CASSQRLAGATGELFF. CDR3 bases: TGTGCCAGCAGCCAGAGACTAGCGGGAGCCACCGGGGAGCTGTTTTTT.

The genes are TRBV6-5 and TRBJ2-2; possibly TRBD2 for D (5 bases). Trimming shortened V by 4 bases and J by 1 base, and 13 bases separated the two germline ends. CDR3 length: 16 residues. Per the germline V gene, CDR1 is MNHEY and CDR2 is SVGAGI. The CDR3 protein is CASSWRARLNTGELFF. The CDR3 nucleotides read TGTGCCAGCAGTTGGCGGGCCAGGCTGAACACCGGGGAGCTGTTTTTT.

This rearrangement joins TRBV6-6 to TRBJ2-5; D is unclear. V lost 0 bases to trimming and J lost 5 bases, with 4 bases between them. Germline V lookup: CDR1 MNHNY, CDR2 SVGAGI (reference sequence). The CDR3 sequence is 12 residues long. CDR3 loop: CASSYSRETQYF. For the CDR3, the DNA is TGTGCCAGCAGTTACTCCAGGGAGACCCAGTACTTC.

Written as DNA, the CDR3 is TGTGCCAGCAGTCGTTCTAGCGGGATACCGAGCTCCTACGAGCAGTACTTC. It is translated as CASSRSSGIPSSYEQYF. This chain joins TRBV27 and TRBJ2-7, with 9 nucleotides matching TRBD2. The CDR3 is made up of 17 amino acids. In germline, CDR1 is MNHEY, CDR2 SMNVEV (reference sequence). The junction had 11 bases not matched to a gene; V was cut back by 5 bases and J by 0 bases.

Regarding this clone: The junction departs from the called germline gene at one end, perhaps through a read error. This chain links TRBV11-1 with TRBJ2-2; D is undetermined. The CDR3 runs 16 residues. Germline CDR1 is SGHAT and CDR2 is FQDESV (reference sequence). CDR3 DNA sequence: TGTGCCAGCAGCCCGTGGCAGGAAGCGAAGACCGGGGAGCTGTTTTTT. This gives the protein CASSPWQEAKTGELFF.

The V gene is TRBV5-5, the J gene TRBJ2-2, with D uncertain. Trimming took off 4 bases at V and 1 base at J, with 14 bases between the two ends. Germline loops: CDR1 SGHKS, CDR2 YYEKEE (reference sequence). The CDR3 extends over 16 amino acids. Written as DNA, the CDR3 is TGTGCCAGCAGCCCCGTGAGGTTTGGGAACACCGGGGAGCTGTTTTTT. This encodes CASSPVRFGNTGELFF.

By share of the sample, this clone is medium-sized. The rearrangement joins TRBV5-1 to TRBJ2-7; D ambiguous. Deletions cut 0 bases from V and 2 bases from J, with 6 bases between. CDR1 is SGHRS, CDR2 YFSETQ, per germline. The CDR3 is 13 residues long. CDR3 nucleotide sequence: TGCGCCAGCAGCTTGGTGGCAGCCTACGAGCAGTACTTC. It translates to CASSLVAAYEQYF.